This T cell receptor beta chain was retrieved from a study of blood T cell repertoires in COVID-19. Study in general: There were acute and convalescent COVID-19 samples, and they came from the United States, Italy and Spain.

Original processing methods: How many nucleated cells were present was estimated from reference gene primer amplification. Sequenced by immunoSEQ multiplex PCR; TCRdb stores in-frame clones only, minus some. That table is the source of V, J and clone size, and D and trimming were worked out from the DNA. The table has around 200,000 clones, 65% to 85% seen once; the top ten hold 6.5% to 9%. Ages ranged from about 18 to 100 years, with residence in more than 20 US areas. Each participant's cohort was designated according to participant-reported clinical history. V was clipped by 3 bases and J by 1 base, with 19 bases between them. This CDR3 is 19 amino acids long. Germline CDR1 and CDR2: SGHVS and FQNEAQ.

This clonotype was obtained from a woman in her thirties or forties with acute COVID-19. This chain connects TRBV7-8 to TRBJ2-6; D perhaps matches TRBD1 (6 bases). Sequenced material: PBMCs or T cells enriched from blood (not recorded which). Here the CDR3 DNA reads TGTGCCAGCAGCTTCCACGATCAGGGGCTCGGGTCTGGGGCCAACGTCCTGACTTTC. Translating gives CASSFHDQGLGSGANVLTF.